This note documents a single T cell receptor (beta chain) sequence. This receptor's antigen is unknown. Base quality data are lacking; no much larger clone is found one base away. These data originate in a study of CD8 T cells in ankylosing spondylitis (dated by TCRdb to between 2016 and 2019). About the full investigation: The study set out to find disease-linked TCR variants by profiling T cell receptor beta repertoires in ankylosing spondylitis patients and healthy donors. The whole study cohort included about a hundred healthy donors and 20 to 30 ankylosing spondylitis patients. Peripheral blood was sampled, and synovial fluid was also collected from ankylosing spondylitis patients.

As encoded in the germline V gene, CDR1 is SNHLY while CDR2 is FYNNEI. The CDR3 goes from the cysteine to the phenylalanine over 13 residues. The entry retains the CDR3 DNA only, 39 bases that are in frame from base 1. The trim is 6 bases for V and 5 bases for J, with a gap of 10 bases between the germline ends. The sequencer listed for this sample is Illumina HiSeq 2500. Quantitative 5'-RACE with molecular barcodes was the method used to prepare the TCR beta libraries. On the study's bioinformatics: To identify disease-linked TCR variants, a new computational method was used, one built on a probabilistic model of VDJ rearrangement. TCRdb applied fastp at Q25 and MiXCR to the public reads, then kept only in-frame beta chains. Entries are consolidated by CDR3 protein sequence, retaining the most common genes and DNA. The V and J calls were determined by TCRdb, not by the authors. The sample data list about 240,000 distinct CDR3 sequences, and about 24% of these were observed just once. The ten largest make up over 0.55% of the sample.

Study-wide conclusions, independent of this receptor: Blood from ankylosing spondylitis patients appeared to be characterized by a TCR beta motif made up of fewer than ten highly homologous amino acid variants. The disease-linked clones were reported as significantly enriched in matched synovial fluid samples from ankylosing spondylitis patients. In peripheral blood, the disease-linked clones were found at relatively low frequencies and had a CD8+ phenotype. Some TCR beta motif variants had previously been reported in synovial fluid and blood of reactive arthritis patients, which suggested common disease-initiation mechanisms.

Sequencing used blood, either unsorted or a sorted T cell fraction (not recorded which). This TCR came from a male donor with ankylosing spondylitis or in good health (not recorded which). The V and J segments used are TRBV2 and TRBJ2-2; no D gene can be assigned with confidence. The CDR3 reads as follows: CASSRAQTGELFF. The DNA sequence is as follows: TGTGCCAGCAGCAGAGCTCAAACCGGGGAGCTGTTTTTT.